This T cell receptor beta chain was profiled in a study of memory CD4+ T cells and cytomegalovirus serostatus. Note on this clone: The antigen is undetermined.

The sort gate was single viable CD3+CD4+CD8-CD45RO+ cells for memory CD4+ T cells. CMV serostatus came from serum IgG against pp150, pp28, p38, p52. Findings and limits, study-wide: A US-trained random forest predicted CMV serostatus with median AUC around 0.9. Each of approximately 73 CMV-associated TCRbeta sequences occurred in one to five individuals.

The germline V and J ends were trimmed by 2 bases and 7 bases, with 11 bases remaining between them. This CDR3 contains 14 residues. Looked up from germline, CDR1 is SNHLY and CDR2 is FYNNEI. Data came from immunoSEQ multiplex PCR; TCRdb stores just in-frame clones and leaves some out. Among about 52,000 clones listed, about 86% were seen once. Material for sequencing was memory CD4+ T cells from blood. This TCR derives from an adult in good health and CMV-seropositive. The chain recombines TRBV2 with TRBJ2-2, with D unresolved. The DNA of the CDR3 is TGTGCCAGCAGTGAAATTGGTACGGACGGGGAGCTGTTTTTT. Translating it yields CASSEIGTDGELFF.